A single T cell receptor beta chain is shown here with its context. These data come from a study of blood T cell repertoires in COVID-19. Study information: The analysed material was cDNA or gDNA that came from T cells, B-cell-depleted T cells, or PBMCs.

V lost 3 bases, J lost 0 bases, and 6 bases lay in between. Germline V CDR1 and CDR2: DFQATT, SNEGSKA (reference sequence). The CDR3 has 12 residues. Original handling: Amplification of reference gene primers provided the estimated nucleated cell counts. The table came from immunoSEQ multiplex PCR; TCRdb's copy has only in-frame clones and leaves some out. V, J and clone size were drawn from that table, and D and trimming were deduced from the DNA. The sample contains under 150,000 clones, more than 75% of which appear only once. The chain joins TRBV20-1 to TRBJ2-7; D call uncertain. This receptor was identified in a man in his fifties or sixties with active COVID-19. Material: peripheral blood. The CDR3 bases are TGCAGTGCTAGTGACAACTCCTACGAGCAGTACTTC. Translation gives CSASDNSYEQYF.